A single sample is the source of the 30 T cell receptor beta chains below, sequenced in a study of PD-1 blockade in classical Hodgkin lymphoma. The time point denotes: newly diagnosed, previously untreated cHL patient sample. Purification of CD4+ T cells from thawed PBMCs was achieved by magnetic negative selection. TCRdb's table, derived via immunoSEQ multiplex PCR, lists solely in-frame clones and lacks some. There are approximately 23,000 clones in the sample; more than 90% occur only once, and 0.41% lies in the top ten. The sequenced sample was CD4+ T cells from blood. The receptors stem from a human donor with classical Hodgkin lymphoma.

The gene calls are TRBV5-4 and TRBJ2-1; D is possibly TRBD2 (6 bases). This CDR3 region has 18 residues. In germline, CDR1 is SGHNT, CDR2 YYREEE (reference sequence). With 0 bases removed from V and 6 bases from J, the gap between germline ends came to 22 bases. The CDR3 DNA reads as TGTGCCAGCAGCTTGGGGTCTACGGGGGTCAGCAGTAGCAATGAGCAGTTCTTC. It is translated as CASSLGSTGVSSSNEQFF.

DNA of the CDR3: TGCGCCAGCAGCCCGGGACTAGCAGTCGCTGAGCAGTTCTTC. Its protein is CASSPGLAVAEQFF. The chain recombines TRBV5-1 with TRBJ2-1, with 9 bases matching TRBD2. CDR1 and CDR2 (germline): SGHRS, YFSETQ. The ends lost 4 bases at V and 9 bases at J; junction bases unmatched: 8. The CDR3 has 14 residues.

The chain has TRBV4-3 and TRBJ1-1, with D perhaps matching TRBD1 (5 bases). The CDR3 sequence is 13 residues long. The germline CDR1 and CDR2 sequences are LGHNA and YSLEER. The V end was cut by 3 bases, the J end by 4 bases, with 9 bases between. The CDR3 nucleotides read TGCGCCAGCAGCCAGTGGGGGGGCACTGAAGCTTTCTTT. Its translation: CASSQWGGTEAFF.

This chain uses TRBV6-5 with TRBJ2-1, with a possible D match to TRBD1 (6 bases). CDR1 is MNHEY and CDR2 is SVGAGI in the germline V gene. The CDR3 totals 15 residues. V lost 5 bases and J 6 bases, leaving 17 bases between the germline ends. CDR3 DNA: TGTGCCAGCAGTAATGACAGGTTAAGGGGCAATGAGCAGTTCTTC. Translated: CASSNDRLRGNEQFF.

The chain joins TRBV5-1 to TRBJ2-7; TRBD1 matches 9 bases. The V and J ends lost 0 bases and 3 bases, in that order; junction bases with no gene match: 10. The CDR3 runs to 17 residues. Germline CDR1 and CDR2: SGHRS and YFSETQ. The CDR3 nucleotides read TGCGCCAGCAGCTTGGGACCCGAGGGACAGGGCTTCTACGAGCAGTACTTC. This gives the protein CASSLGPEGQGFYEQYF.

The genes are TRBV27 and TRBJ1-1; 9 bases map to TRBD1. J lost 10 bases, V lost 6 bases, and 15 bases had no gene match. The CDR3 is 15 amino acids. Germline V CDR1 and CDR2: MNHEY, SMNVEV (reference sequence). CDR3 DNA sequence: TGTGCCAGCAGACGAAAAGGGACAGGGCCGATAGGAGCTTTCTTT. Translated, it gives CASRRKGTGPIGAFF.

J is TRBJ1-6 and V is TRBV7-2; no definite D call. Germline CDR1 reads SGHTA; CDR2 reads FQGNSA. Trimming took off 5 bases at V and 8 bases at J, with 19 bases between the two ends. The CDR3 totals 16 residues. The DNA for the CDR3 is TGTGCCAGCAGCCTGGGCACTCCGAGACATTATTCACCCCTCCACTTT. Its protein is CASSLGTPRHYSPLHF.

The chain links TRBV4-1 to TRBJ1-5; TRBD1 matches at 11 bases. This CDR3 spans 14 amino acids. The ends lost 3 bases at V and 6 bases at J; junction bases unmatched: 1. Germline V gene sequence: CDR1 MGHRA, CDR2 YSYEKL. CDR3 in amino acids: CASSQGTGGQPQHF. As DNA, the CDR3 is TGCGCCAGCAGCCAGGGGACAGGGGGTCAGCCCCAGCATTTT.

CDR3 in DNA: TGTGCCAGCTCCTTTTCCCCGGCGGGGGCAGGAGCCCAGTACTTC. Encoded protein: CASSFSPAGAGAQYF. The J gene is TRBJ2-5, the V gene TRBV7-8, with D maybe TRBD2 (7 bases). The V end was cut by 8 bases, the J end by 9 bases, with 25 bases between. This CDR3 is built from 15 residues. CDR1 is SGHVS and CDR2 is FQNEAQ in the germline V gene.

The chain combines TRBV6-6 with TRBJ1-2; D ambiguous. The germline gives CDR1 MNHNY, CDR2 SVGAGI (reference sequence). The ends were cut back, 6 bases at V and 0 bases at J, with 17 bases in the middle. The CDR3 contains 16 residues. This CDR3 is CASSRPGPTTNYGYTF. The CDR3 DNA reads TGTGCCAGCAGCCGCCCGGGCCCCACCACTAACTATGGCTACACCTTC.

This clone was counted only a few times. This sample also contains other DNA sequences that code for the same CDR3. The chain is built from TRBV5-1 and TRBJ2-7, with D possibly being TRBD1 (6 bases). Trimming shortened V by 7 bases and J by 0 bases, and 14 bases separated the two germline ends. Per the germline V gene, CDR1 is SGHRS and CDR2 is YFSETQ. The CDR3 is 14 residues long. The CDR3 protein is CASGPRGSSYEQYF. The CDR3 DNA follows: TGCGCCAGCGGGCCCAGGGGTAGCTCCTACGAGCAGTACTTC.

CDR3 coding DNA: TGTGCCAGCAGCCGTACTAGCGGGAGTATCTCCTACAATGAGCAGTTCTTC. Translated, it gives CASSRTSGSISYNEQFF. The V and J genes are TRBV7-9 and TRBJ2-1; 11 nucleotides match TRBD2. The ends lost 5 bases at V and 0 bases at J; junction bases unmatched: 6. This CDR3 has 17 amino acids. CDR1 SEHNR and CDR2 FQNEAQ come from the germline V gene (reference sequence). The full variable domain, with the rest looked up from reference TRBV7-9 and TRBJ2-1, is DTGVSQNPRHKITKRGQNVTFRCDPISEHNRLYWYRQTLGQGPEFLTYFQNEAQLEKSRLLSDRFSAERPKGSFSTLEIQRTEQGDSAMYLCASSRTSGSISYNEQFFGPGTRLTVL.

V is TRBV28 and J is TRBJ2-5; possible D gene TRBD2, 6 bases. The germline V gene has CDR1 MDHEN and CDR2 SYDVKM. V lost 5 bases and J 3 bases, leaving 19 bases between the germline ends. There are 16 residues in the CDR3. The chain's CDR3 is CASSPAGGRGKETQYF. CDR3 bases: TGTGCCAGCAGTCCTGCCGGGGGTAGGGGCAAAGAGACCCAGTACTTC.

The chain couples TRBV6-1 to TRBJ2-7; either TRBD1 or TRBD2 may fit D (6 bases each). The CDR3 totals 15 residues. Germline values: CDR1 MNHNS, CDR2 SASEGT. The V end was cut by 5 bases, the J end by 4 bases, with 18 bases between. The CDR3 sequence: CASSPQGGYLYEQYF. The CDR3 DNA reads as TGTGCCAGCAGTCCTCAAGGGGGGTATCTTTACGAGCAGTACTTC.

The V call is TRBV29-1, the J call TRBJ1-1, with 9 bases that match TRBD1. The CDR3 contains 14 residues. From germline, CDR1 is SQVTM and CDR2 ANQGSEA. V shed 7 bases, J shed 4 bases, and the junction held 10 bases outside the gene matches. The CDR3, as DNA: TGCAGCGCAAAAAGGGGACAGGGAGTCACTGAAGCTTTCTTT. Its protein product is CSAKRGQGVTEAFF.

V is TRBV9 and J is TRBJ2-5; 9 bases map to TRBD2. V lost 0 bases to trimming and J lost 0 bases; unmatched junction nucleotides: 6. The CDR3 extends over 17 amino acids. Germline assignment: CDR1 SGDLS and CDR2 YYNGEE. The CDR3 DNA follows: TGTGCCAGCAGCGTAGCTGCGGCGGGAGGGTACCAAGAGACCCAGTACTTC. As protein: CASSVAAAGGYQETQYF.

The J gene is TRBJ2-5, the V gene TRBV7-1, with no clear D. TRBV7-1 is given ORF status, its function remaining uncertain. The CDR3 runs to 12 residues. The V gene lost 4 bases and the J gene lost 7 bases, with 10 bases spanning the gap. The chain's CDR3 is CASSLTLLTQYF. Here the CDR3 DNA reads TGTGCCAGCAGCTTGACCCTACTGACCCAGTACTTC.

This chain uses TRBV5-5 with TRBJ2-5; 9 bases are shared with TRBD2. This CDR3 has 15 residues. With V trimmed by 2 bases and J by 5 bases, 7 bases remained unmatched. From germline, CDR1 is SGHKS and CDR2 YYEKEE (reference sequence). CDR3 coding DNA: TGTGCCAGCAGCTTAGGCGGGAGGGCCTCCGAGACCCAGTACTTC. Translation: CASSLGGRASETQYF.

This sequence joins TRBV5-5 and TRBJ2-1; D perhaps matches TRBD1 (6 bases). Trimming removed 0 bases from V and 5 bases from J, with 9 bases in between. CDR1 and CDR2 (germline): SGHKS, YYEKEE (reference sequence). CDR3 length: 14 amino acids. CDR3 DNA: TGTGCCAGCAGCTTGGGGGGGCCCAACAATGAGCAGTTCTTC. Its translation is CASSLGGPNNEQFF. Supplemented by reference TRBV5-5 and TRBJ2-1, the full variable domain reads DAGVTQSPTHLIKTRGQQVTLRCSPISGHKSVSWYQQVLGQGPQFIFQYYEKEERGRGNFPDRFSARQFPNYSSELNVNALLLGDSALYLCASSLGGPNNEQFFGPGTRLTVL.

The chain employs TRBV4-1 and TRBJ1-6; D is ambiguous. Germline lookup yields CDR1 MGHRA and CDR2 YSYEKL. Trimming stripped 1 base from V and 6 bases from J, with 10 bases between. The length of the CDR3 is 15 residues. The CDR3 protein is CASSQGRAPNSPLHF. CDR3 coding DNA: TGCGCCAGCAGCCAAGGAAGGGCTCCTAATTCACCCCTCCACTTT.

This rearrangement joins TRBV13 to TRBJ2-5; D unresolved. The germline V gene encodes CDR1 PRHDT and CDR2 FYEKMQ (reference sequence). There are 11 residues in the CDR3. The ends were cut back, 3 bases at V and 5 bases at J, with 4 bases in the middle. The chain's CDR3 is CASSFGETQYF. For the CDR3, the DNA is TGTGCCAGCAGCTTTGGGGAGACCCAGTACTTC.

Written as DNA, the CDR3 is TGTGCCAGCAGCCCAGCGAACACCGGGGAGCTGTTTTTT. Translation: CASSPANTGELFF. This chain uses TRBV7-3 with TRBJ2-2; D is unclear. V lost 5 bases to trimming and J lost 0 bases, with 4 bases between them. Germline CDR1 is SGHTA and CDR2 is FQGTGA. This CDR3 is built from 13 residues.

This clone was detected a few times. The rearrangement links TRBV4-1 to TRBJ2-4; 7 bases agree with TRBD1. The length of the CDR3 is 14 residues. Germline V gene sequence: CDR1 MGHRA, CDR2 YSYEKL. J lost 0 bases, V lost 6 bases, and 2 bases had no gene match. For the CDR3, the DNA is TGCGCCAGCAGTCACAGGGGAGCCAAAAACATTCAGTACTTC. The encoded protein is CASSHRGAKNIQYF.

This chain uses TRBV5-6 with TRBJ2-3; TRBD2 matches 9 bases. Germline CDR1 SGHDT, CDR2 YYEEEE. Trimming removed 3 bases from V and 3 bases from J; junction bases left unmatched: 14. The CDR3 extends over 18 amino acids. This CDR3 is CASSSGSGRRTKTDTQYF. The CDR3 coding sequence is TGTGCCAGCAGCTCAGGCAGCGGGAGGCGAACAAAGACAGATACGCAGTATTTT.

On this clone: Other DNA sequences in the sample encode the same CDR3. The rearrangement uses TRBV5-6 and TRBJ1-3, with 7 bases lining up with TRBD1. CDR3 size: 14 residues. V shed 1 base, J shed 4 bases, and the junction held 2 bases outside the gene matches. In germline, CDR1 is SGHDT, CDR2 YYEEEE. The CDR3 loop reads CASSLRGPGNTIYF. The CDR3 DNA sequence: TGTGCCAGCAGCTTGAGGGGGCCCGGAAACACCATATATTTT.

This clone occurred a few times. The gene calls are TRBV11-1 and TRBJ1-2; D remains unclear. CDR3 length: 13 residues. V lost 1 base to trimming and J lost 8 bases, with 11 bases between them. Germline V gene lookup returns CDR1 SGHAT and CDR2 FQDESV (reference sequence). CDR3 nucleotide sequence: TGTGCCAGCAGCTTAGAAGGATATGGGGGCTACACCTTC. This translates into CASSLEGYGGYTF.

The V and J genes are TRBV7-2 and TRBJ2-7; D may be TRBD2 (6 bases). The CDR3 has 15 amino acids. Deletions cut 0 bases from V and 2 bases from J, with 11 bases between. Germline V gives CDR1 SGHTA, CDR2 FQGNSA. For the CDR3, the DNA is TGTGCCAGCAGCTTAGCGGCTAGCGAGGCCTACGAGCAGTACTTC. This gives the protein CASSLAASEAYEQYF.

The J gene is TRBJ2-1, the V gene TRBV28, with D perhaps matching TRBD1 (6 bases). V lost 0 bases, J lost 11 bases, and 11 bases lay in between. The CDR3 spans 13 residues. CDR1 MDHEN and CDR2 SYDVKM come from the germline V gene. CDR3 in DNA: TGTGCCAGCAGTTTATGGGGGGCGCAGAAGCAGTTCTTC. This sequence encodes CASSLWGAQKQFF.

V usage is TRBV10-3 and J usage is TRBJ2-1; 10 bases agree with TRBD1. The CDR3 loop spans 16 amino acids. Germline V gene lookup returns CDR1 ENHRY and CDR2 SYGVKD. Unmatched junction bases numbered 18, after V lost 4 bases and J lost 15 bases. The CDR3 here is CAISVTGGENGRALFF. The CDR3 coding sequence is TGTGCCATCAGTGTGACAGGGGGCGAAAACGGGAGGGCCTTGTTCTTC.

The chain has TRBV11-3 and TRBJ2-7, with D uncertain. V was trimmed by 3 bases and J by 0 bases, leaving 18 bases between them. Germline CDR1 is SGHNT and CDR2 is YENEEA. The CDR3 length is 17 residues. The CDR3 bases are TGTGCCAGCAGCTTCCCAAGTACACGGATCGTCTCCTACGAGCAGTACTTC. Its translation: CASSFPSTRIVSYEQYF.